Listed below are T cell receptor beta chains from one sample, sequenced in a study of early T cells in non-severe SARS-CoV-2 infection. TCRdb redid the calling of the 5' RACE reads with MiXCR, one entry per CDR3 protein. This table has about 80,000 distinct CDR3 sequences, about 5% appearing once. The sequenced sample was whole blood, obtained at baseline. All receptors come from an adult who was a healthcare worker with PCR-confirmed SARS-CoV-2 infection or an uninfected control (not recorded which). The CDR3 runs from the conserved cysteine through the conserved F or W. Each record gives: clone size, CDR3 length, V gene, D gene, J gene, CDR3 DNA, CDR3 protein. The D gene is left open where the match is weak. A clone size is listed for some rows: how often the clone was seen (once, few, many), or a class if it is expanded.

clone_size: many; cdr3_length: 14; v_call: TRBV11-2; d_call: -; j_call: TRBJ2-7; cdr3_nt: TGTGCCAGCAGCTTAGCACCCCTCTCCTACGAGCAGTACTTC; cdr3_aa: CASSLAPLSYEQYF
clone_size: -; cdr3_length: 14; v_call: TRBV5-1; d_call: -; j_call: TRBJ1-1; cdr3_nt: TGCGCCAGCAGCTTGGAGGGAACTGGCACTGAAGCTTTCTTT; cdr3_aa: CASSLEGTGTEAFF
clone_size: many; cdr3_length: 15; v_call: TRBV6-2/TRBV6-3; d_call: -; j_call: TRBJ2-1; cdr3_nt: TGTGCCAGCAGCCCAGCGGAGCTAACCTACAATGAGCAGTTCTTC; cdr3_aa: CASSPAELTYNEQFF
clone_size: -; cdr3_length: 10; v_call: TRBV10-3; d_call: -; j_call: TRBJ2-7; cdr3_nt: TGTGCCACTGGAGACCTCGAGCAGTACTTC; cdr3_aa: CATGDLEQYF
clone_size: -; cdr3_length: 13; v_call: TRBV30; d_call: -; j_call: TRBJ2-1; cdr3_nt: TGTGCCTGGGGCCGAGGGGTTGGCAATGAGCAGTTCTTC; cdr3_aa: CAWGRGVGNEQFF
clone_size: many; cdr3_length: 13; v_call: TRBV5-1; d_call: TRBD1; j_call: TRBJ2-7; cdr3_nt: TGCGCCAGCAGCTTGGCAGGGGGTTGGGAGCAGTACTTC; cdr3_aa: CASSLAGGWEQYF
clone_size: -; cdr3_length: 15; v_call: TRBV28; d_call: TRBD1; j_call: TRBJ2-1; cdr3_nt: TGTGCCAGCAGGGAACAGGGGGCGCGGTACTATGAGCAGTTCTTC; cdr3_aa: CASREQGARYYEQFF
clone_size: -; cdr3_length: 12; v_call: TRBV27; d_call: -; j_call: TRBJ2-1; cdr3_nt: TGTGCCAGCAGTCAGACATCTTATGAGCAGTTCTTC; cdr3_aa: CASSQTSYEQFF
clone_size: many; cdr3_length: 15; v_call: TRBV5-1; d_call: TRBD2; j_call: TRBJ2-7; cdr3_nt: TGCGCCAGCAGCTTGGACCCGGGACTAGCGGGCGAGCAGTACTTC; cdr3_aa: CASSLDPGLAGEQYF
clone_size: few; cdr3_length: 13; v_call: TRBV7-3; d_call: TRBD2; j_call: TRBJ2-1; cdr3_nt: TGTGCCAGCGAGGGAGGGAATGACAATGAGCAGTTCTTC; cdr3_aa: CASEGGNDNEQFF
clone_size: many; cdr3_length: 13; v_call: TRBV7-9; d_call: -; j_call: TRBJ2-3; cdr3_nt: TGTGCCAGCAGCTTAGCGGGCGCAGATACGCAGTATTTT; cdr3_aa: CASSLAGADTQYF
clone_size: many; cdr3_length: 11; v_call: TRBV19; d_call: -; j_call: TRBJ1-5; cdr3_nt: TGTGCCAGTAACTCGGACTGGGTTTGGCATTTT; cdr3_aa: CASNSDWVWHF
clone_size: few; cdr3_length: 14; v_call: TRBV5-1; d_call: TRBD1; j_call: TRBJ1-3; cdr3_nt: TGCGCCAGCAGCTTTGGACAGGCGGGAAACACCATATATTTT; cdr3_aa: CASSFGQAGNTIYF
clone_size: many; cdr3_length: 16; v_call: TRBV4-1; d_call: -; j_call: TRBJ1-1; cdr3_nt: TGCGCCAGCAGCCAAGTTCACCGGGAGAGGAACACTGAAGCTTTCTTT; cdr3_aa: CASSQVHRERNTEAFF
clone_size: few; cdr3_length: 15; v_call: TRBV2; d_call: TRBD1; j_call: TRBJ2-2; cdr3_nt: TGTGCCAGCGGAGACAGGGGGTTTGACACCGGGGAGCTGTTTTTT; cdr3_aa: CASGDRGFDTGELFF
clone_size: -; cdr3_length: 11; v_call: TRBV20-1; d_call: -; j_call: TRBJ1-2; cdr3_nt: TGCAGTGCTAGAGGGGACTATGGCTACACCTTC; cdr3_aa: CSARGDYGYTF
clone_size: few; cdr3_length: 13; v_call: TRBV2; d_call: -; j_call: TRBJ1-1; cdr3_nt: TGTGCCAGCAGTGTTCAGGGGAACACTGAAGCTTTCTTT; cdr3_aa: CASSVQGNTEAFF
clone_size: few; cdr3_length: 14; v_call: TRBV27; d_call: TRBD2; j_call: TRBJ2-1; cdr3_nt: TGTGCCAGCAGGAATAGCGGGACTGTGAATGAGCAGTTCTTC; cdr3_aa: CASRNSGTVNEQFF